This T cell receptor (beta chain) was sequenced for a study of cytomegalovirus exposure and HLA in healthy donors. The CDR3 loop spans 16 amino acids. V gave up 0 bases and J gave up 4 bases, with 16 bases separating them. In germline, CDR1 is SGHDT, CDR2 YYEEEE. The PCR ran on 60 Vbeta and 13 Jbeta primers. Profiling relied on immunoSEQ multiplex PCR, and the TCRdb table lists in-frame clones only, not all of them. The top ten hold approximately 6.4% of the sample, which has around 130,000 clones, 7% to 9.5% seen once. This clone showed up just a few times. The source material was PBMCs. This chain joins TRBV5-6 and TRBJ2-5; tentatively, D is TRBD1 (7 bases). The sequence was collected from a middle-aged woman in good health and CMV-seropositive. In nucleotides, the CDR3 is TGTGCCAGCAGCTTGGGAGGAGGGACAGCCGGAGAGACCCAGTACTTC. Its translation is CASSLGGGTAGETQYF.